This is a list of T cell receptor beta chains from one sample in a study of blood T cell repertoires in COVID-19. The assay was immunoSEQ multiplex PCR, and TCRdb's table has in-frame clones only and misses some. The profile shows about 270,000 clones, 75% to 90% of them singletons. The specimen was PBMCs or T cells enriched from blood (not recorded which). The receptor set was obtained from a woman aged 18-30 years who had recovered from COVID-19. Both conserved end residues are part of each CDR3. The D gene is left open where the match is weak. Some rows have no size entry. The others give once, few or many, or a class for an expanded clone.

D	V	J	size	DNA	CDR3
.	TRBV10-3	TRBJ1-1	.	TGTGCCATCAGTGCAGGGCTGTCCTCCATGAACACTGAAGCTTTCTTT	CAISAGLSSMNTEAFF
TRBD1	TRBV2	TRBJ1-2	.	TGTGCCACCACAGGGGGGGATGGCTACACCTTC	CATTGGDGYTF
.	TRBV18	TRBJ1-6	.	TGTGCCAGCTCACCCCCCCGGGGGGGACCCCTCCACTTT	CASSPPRGGPLHF
TRBD2	TRBV10-3	TRBJ2-3	.	TGTGCCATCAGTGCCGAAGGAGCGGGGGGGCCAGATACGCAGTATTTT	CAISAEGAGGPDTQYF
TRBD2	TRBV12-5	TRBJ2-7	once	TGTGCTAGTGGTTATAGCGGGGCGCCGCCTGAGTACGAGCAGTACTTC	CASGYSGAPPEYEQYF
.	TRBV5-1	TRBJ2-7	.	TGCGCCAGCAGCAATCCAGGCAACTACGAGCAGTACTTC	CASSNPGNYEQYF
.	TRBV11-2	TRBJ2-3	.	TGTGCCAGCAGCCATGGGGACATCGGTATCTCTAGCACAGATACGCAGTATTTT	CASSHGDIGISSTDTQYF
.	TRBV25-1	TRBJ1-6	.	TGTGCCAGCAGTGAAACGGGACTGAATTCACCCCTCCACTTT	CASSETGLNSPLHF
.	TRBV18	TRBJ1-1	once	TGTGCCAGCTCACCACCAGGGGTGGGGAACACTGAAGCTTTCTTT	CASSPPGVGNTEAFF
TRBD1	TRBV7-6	TRBJ2-7	.	TGTGCCAGCAGCTTCCGACCGGGACAGGGGACGAGCGAGCAGTACTTC	CASSFRPGQGTSEQYF
.	TRBV5-1	TRBJ2-7	.	TGCGCCAGCAGCTACCAGGGAGGCAGTCCCTACGAGCAGTACTTC	CASSYQGGSPYEQYF
TRBD1	TRBV6-5	TRBJ2-7	.	TGTGCCAGCAGACTCCTTGGGGACAGCGTTTACGAGCAGTACTTC	CASRLLGDSVYEQYF
TRBD2	TRBV5-6	TRBJ2-3	once	TGTGCCAGCAGCTTGGCAAAGCGGGGGGCTACAGGTACGCAGTATTTT	CASSLAKRGATGTQYF
.	TRBV6-5	TRBJ1-2	.	TGTGCCAGCAAAGGGGGCTATGGCTACACCTTC	CASKGGYGYTF
TRBD1	TRBV10-3	TRBJ1-6	.	TGTGCCATCAGTGGGACCTCGACAGGGAATTCACCCCTCCACTTT	CAISGTSTGNSPLHF
.	TRBV6-1	TRBJ2-1	.	TGTGCCAGCAGTGAAGGGACTTCCTACAATGAGCAGTTCTTC	CASSEGTSYNEQFF
.	TRBV6-5	TRBJ2-1	few	TGTGCCAGCAGTTATGACCTAGTTCGCGGTGAGCAGTTCTTC	CASSYDLVRGEQFF
.	TRBV7-9	TRBJ2-7	.	TGTGCCAGCAGCCTCATTGGCGGGGGCATCCACGAGCAGTACTTC	CASSLIGGGIHEQYF
TRBD1	TRBV5-4	TRBJ2-7	.	TGTGCCAGCACTACCGGGACAGGACTATCCTACGAGCAGTACTTC	CASTTGTGLSYEQYF
TRBD1	TRBV4-1	TRBJ2-3	.	TGCGCCAGCAGCCCCCGGGACAGGAGCACAGATACGCAGTATTTT	CASSPRDRSTDTQYF
TRBD2	TRBV7-3	TRBJ2-1	.	TGTGCCAGCAGCTCTAGCGGGGGGCCCTACAATGAGCAGTTCTTC	CASSSSGGPYNEQFF
.	TRBV19	TRBJ1-5	.	TGTGCCAGTAGTATAGGGGCGGGGGCACACTATCAGCCCCAGCATTTT	CASSIGAGAHYQPQHF
TRBD1	TRBV15	TRBJ2-3	.	TGTGCCACCAGCAGAGATGGACAGGTATGGGTGGACACGCAGTATTTT	CATSRDGQVWVDTQYF
TRBD1	TRBV6-2/TRBV6-3	TRBJ2-3	.	TGTGCCAGCAGTTACCAGGACAGGGTCGTAGATACGCAGTATTTT	CASSYQDRVVDTQYF
.	TRBV15	TRBJ1-5	once	TGTGCCACCAGCAGAGGGGGCGACAGACAGCATTTT	CATSRGGDRQHF
TRBD2	TRBV5-1	TRBJ2-2	.	TGCGCCCGCAGCGGCCGGGGGGGTAGCACCGGGGAGCTGTTTTTT	CARSGRGGSTGELFF
TRBD1	TRBV12-3/TRBV12-4	TRBJ1-2	.	TGTGCCAGCAGGTCAGGGGGTCAAGGCTACACCTTC	CASRSGGQGYTF
.	TRBV19	TRBJ1-3	.	TGTGCCAGTGAACAGCGGGCTGGAAACACCATATATTTT	CASEQRAGNTIYF
.	TRBV5-1	TRBJ2-2	.	TGCGCCAGCAGCTTGGAGGCAGCAGCGGGCTCGAACACCGGGGAGCTGTTTTTT	CASSLEAAAGSNTGELFF
.	TRBV15	TRBJ1-1	.	TGTGCCACCAGCAGGGGGGGAGCAATGAACACTGAAGCTTTCTTT	CATSRGGAMNTEAFF
TRBD1	TRBV10-3	TRBJ2-7	.	TGTGCCATCAAGATGACAGGGAGCTACGAGCAGTACTTC	CAIKMTGSYEQYF
.	TRBV10-1	TRBJ2-1	.	TGCGCCAGCAGTGAGTCTTCAGGCAATGAGCAGTTCTTC	CASSESSGNEQFF
.	TRBV6-6	TRBJ2-5	.	TGTGCCAGCAGTTCCTTATCAAGGGGACAAGAGACCCAGTACTTC	CASSSLSRGQETQYF
.	TRBV3-1/TRBV3-2	TRBJ1-5	.	TGTGCCAGCAGCCAAGACATTAGCAATCAGCCCCAGCATTTT	CASSQDISNQPQHF
TRBD2	TRBV5-4	TRBJ2-3	.	TGTGCCAGCAGCTCCGCTAGCGGGGCGGGGGATACGCAGTATTTT	CASSSASGAGDTQYF
TRBD1	TRBV2	TRBJ1-1	.	TGTGCCAGCAGGGGGACAGGGGAGGCTTTCTTT	CASRGTGEAFF
.	TRBV10-3	TRBJ2-3	.	TGTGCCATGCGGGGGCCGGGCACAGATACGCAGTATTTT	CAMRGPGTDTQYF
.	TRBV2	TRBJ1-1	.	TGTGCCAGCAGTGAATCGGGGTGGGGAGGGGGCACTGAAGCTTTCTTT	CASSESGWGGGTEAFF
.	TRBV28	TRBJ1-1	once	TGTGCCAGCAGTTTACCCCATGTGAACACTGAAGCTTTCTTT	CASSLPHVNTEAFF
TRBD2	TRBV3-1/TRBV3-2	TRBJ2-5	.	TGTGCCAGCAGCCATTATGGGGAGGGGAGAGAGACCCAGTACTTC	CASSHYGEGRETQYF
.	TRBV5-1	TRBJ2-3	few	TGCGCCAGCAGCCCCACTGCTAGCACAGATACGCAGTATTTT	CASSPTASTDTQYF
.	TRBV7-9	TRBJ1-1	.	TGTGCCAGCTCGGCAAGGGGAATGAACACTGAAGCTTTCTTT	CASSARGMNTEAFF
TRBD1	TRBV25-1	TRBJ1-6	.	TGTGCCAGCAGTGAGGGACAGGCTGACTTCTATCATAATTCACCCCTCCACTTT	CASSEGQADFYHNSPLHF
.	TRBV7-8	TRBJ2-7	.	TGTGCCAGCAGCTTAGTGCAGGGCCGGGGGAGCGAGCAGTACTTC	CASSLVQGRGSEQYF
TRBD1	TRBV5-1	TRBJ2-7	.	TGCGCCAGCAGCCAAACAGGGGGCGAGTACGAGCAGTACTTC	CASSQTGGEYEQYF
TRBD1	TRBV19	TRBJ1-2	.	TGTGCCAGTAGTATTCTGGGGACAGGGGCATATGGCTACACCTTC	CASSILGTGAYGYTF
.	TRBV20-1	TRBJ1-6	.	TGCAGTGCTAGTAGAGGACCGGGGAGTAATACAAATTCACCCCTCCACTTT	CSASRGPGSNTNSPLHF
.	TRBV15	TRBJ2-1	once	TGTGCCACCAGCACTGGGACTTCTTTGGATGAGCAGTTCTTC	CATSTGTSLDEQFF
.	TRBV6-5	TRBJ2-5	.	TGTGCCAGCAATCCGGGGAGCTCACAAGAGACCCAGTACTTC	CASNPGSSQETQYF
.	TRBV6-5	TRBJ1-1	once	TGTGCCAGCAGTACGGACAGATCTAACACTGAAGCTTTCTTT	CASSTDRSNTEAFF
TRBD2	TRBV6-5	TRBJ2-2	.	TGTGCCAGCAGTTCCTCCGGGACTAGAAACACCGGGGAGCTGTTTTTT	CASSSSGTRNTGELFF
.	TRBV3-1/TRBV3-2	TRBJ1-5	.	TGTGCCAGCAGCCAAGATGGAGGATATCAGCCCCAGCATTTT	CASSQDGGYQPQHF
.	TRBV28	TRBJ1-2	.	TGTGCCAGCAGCCTAGGAGGAGGCTACACCTTC	CASSLGGGYTF
.	TRBV6-1	TRBJ1-5	.	TGTGCCAGCAGTGAAGTTCGCGGGTATAATCAGCCCCAGCATTTT	CASSEVRGYNQPQHF